This T cell receptor beta chain was sequenced in a study of OX40 agonist ivuxolimab in advanced cancers. Sequencing was performed with immunoSEQ multiplex PCR; in TCRdb, only in-frame clones are kept and a portion is missing. The data contain approximately 59,000 clones, about 87% of them seen just once; the ten biggest clones take up more than 3%. Looked up from germline, CDR1 is SGHDN and CDR2 is FVKESK. Trimming removed 2 bases at V and 7 bases at J, with 9 bases between. CDR3 size: 12 residues. As for this clone: Antigen unknown.

Study-level findings and limits: In the 0.1 to 3.0 mg/kg range, CD4+ and CD8+ blood T cells had expanded clonally by week 6.

V gene TRBV14 combines with J gene TRBJ2-7, with D unclear. The sample was CD4+ or CD8+ T cells sorted from blood, taken in a trial of the OX40 agonist ivuxolimab. The receptor was derived from an adult with an advanced solid tumor such as melanoma, head and neck, liver or kidney cancer. CDR3: CASSQTAVEQYF. The CDR3 DNA reads TGTGCCAGCAGCCAAACCGCAGTAGAGCAGTACTTC.